This TCR beta chain was found in a study of post-analysis software for immune sequencing data. For the study at large: As for disease course, relapsing-remitting, secondary progressive and progressive-relapsing multiple sclerosis were all included. Regarding the study as a whole: Under the F measure, samples that were prepared in one batch clustered strongly together. In patients, roughly five TRBV segments were more frequent than in controls, with TRBV5-6, TRBV5-1 and TRBV20-1 among them.

As concerns this clonotype: No antigen is known for it. An end of the junction does not agree with germline; a read error may underlie this.

Carried by the TCR beta cDNA libraries were unique molecular identifiers. T cells, roughly 0.9 to 11 million of them, yielded some 540,000 cDNA molecules. TCRdb redid the calling of the PCR reads with MiXCR, one entry per CDR3 protein. The profile covers under 900,000 distinct CDR3 sequences, with about 57% appearing a single time and about 4.8% taken by the ten largest. From germline, CDR1 is DFQATT and CDR2 SNEGSKA (reference sequence). The CDR3 totals 17 residues. The sample was blood. The chain links TRBV20-1 to TRBJ2-3, with TRBD2 identical over 11 bases. This sequence originates from a girl aged 10-17 years with multiple sclerosis. Here the CDR3 DNA reads TGCAGTGCTAGATTACATTCAGGGACTAGCGGCACGGATACGCAGTATTTT. Protein sequence: CSARLHSGTSGTDTQYF.